This TCR beta chain derives from a study of blood T cell repertoires in COVID-19. Those enrolled, adults aged roughly 18 to 90 years, came from 25 or so US areas. Assignments of participants to cohorts depended upon their own reported clinical history. Clones were sequenced by immunoSEQ multiplex PCR, and TCRdb holds only the in-frame ones, with some missing. The profile shows over 120,000 clones, 86% of them singletons. Trimming took 7 bases from V and 7 from J; bases not matched to a gene: 18. The germline V gene has CDR1 SNHLY and CDR2 FYNNEI. This CDR3 is built from 17 residues. The TCR originated in a man aged 50-60 years who had recovered from COVID-19. The chain has TRBV2 and TRBJ2-2; 7 bases are a match to TRBD1. The sample was PBMCs or T cells enriched from blood (not recorded which). This CDR3 is CASISMFLTGDDGELFF. Written as DNA, the CDR3 is TGTGCCAGCATCTCTATGTTTTTAACAGGGGATGACGGGGAGCTGTTTTTT. Together with reference TRBV2 and TRBJ2-2, the CDR3 gives the full variable domain: EPEVTQTPSHQVTQMGQEVILRCVPISNHLYFYWYRQILGQKVEFLVSFYNNEISEKSEIFDDQFSVERPDGSNFTLKIRSTKLEDSAMYFCASISMFLTGDDGELFFGEGSRLTVL.